These 20 T cell receptor beta chains originate from one sample sequenced in a study of response to subunit inactivated influenza vaccine. TCRdb re-derived calls from the RT-PCR reads in MiXCR, one entry per CDR3 protein. Counted here are around 750,000 distinct CDR3 sequences, 21% occurring once; the ten biggest clones make up about 9.4%. Sample: PBMCs from blood, taken 4 to 6 days after vaccination. The source of these receptors is a man aged 50-60 years who received an inactivated influenza vaccine.

V usage is TRBV27 and J usage is TRBJ1-5, with TRBD1 matching over 12 bases. Germline-derived CDR1 and CDR2 are MNHEY and SMNVEV (reference sequence). The CDR3 is 17 residues long. The ends lost 4 bases at V and 1 base at J; junction bases unmatched: 5. DNA of the CDR3: TGTGCCAGCAGTTCCCTGGGACAGGGGGCGAGCAATCAGCCCCAGCATTTT. It encodes CASSSLGQGASNQPQHF.

This clonotype occurred many times. The J gene is TRBJ2-7, the V gene TRBV4-1; no reliable D call. The CDR3 is 15 amino acids. Germline lookup yields CDR1 MGHRA and CDR2 YSYEKL. Trimming left V 0 bases short and J 0 bases short, with 9 bases between. In DNA form, the CDR3 reads TGCGCCAGCAGCCAAGAGCAGGTCCCCTCCTACGAGCAGTACTTC. It specifies CASSQEQVPSYEQYF.

This clonotype has a handful of counts. The chain couples TRBV20-1 to TRBJ2-1, with 11 bases lining up with TRBD2. With V trimmed by 6 bases and J by 5 bases, 3 bases remained unmatched. The CDR3 is 13 residues long. Germline CDR1 DFQATT, CDR2 SNEGSKA (reference sequence). The DNA for the CDR3 is TGCAGTGCCTCTAGCGGGAGGCACAATGAGCAGTTCTTC. Translating gives CSASSGRHNEQFF.

V usage is TRBV7-2 and J usage is TRBJ2-1; the D is unclear. Germline V gene lookup returns CDR1 SGHTA and CDR2 FQGNSA. This CDR3 spans 16 amino acids. V was clipped by 1 base and J by 0 bases, with 10 bases between them. For the CDR3, the DNA is TGTGCCAGCAGCTTAGGGGGTACCCTCTCCTACAATGAGCAGTTCTTC. This translates into CASSLGGTLSYNEQFF. Variable domain in full (rest from reference TRBV7-2 and TRBJ2-1): GAGVSQSPSNKVTEKGKDVELRCDPISGHTALYWYRQSLGQGLEFLIYFQGNSAPDKSGLPSDRFSAERTGGSVSTLTIQRTQQEDSAVYLCASSLGGTLSYNEQFFGPGTRLTVL.

The table lists this clonotype with a few counts. V usage is TRBV6-1 and J usage is TRBJ2-7, with TRBD1 identical over 10 bases. CDR1 and CDR2 from the germline V gene are MNHNS and SASEGT. The junction had 6 bases not matched to a gene; V was cut back by 5 bases and J by 2 bases. CDR3 size: 15 residues. CDR3 sequence reads: CASSTTGTGAYEQYF. The CDR3 region has the DNA TGTGCCAGCAGTACCACCGGGACAGGGGCCTACGAGCAGTACTTC.

This sequence joins TRBV6-1 and TRBJ2-1; tentative D call: TRBD2 (6 bases). The length of the CDR3 is 14 residues. The germline V and J ends were trimmed by 5 bases and 5 bases, with 13 bases remaining between them. Germline CDR1 and CDR2: MNHNS and SASEGT. In nucleotides, the CDR3 is TGTGCCAGCAGTACGGGAGTGGCTAACAATGAGCAGTTCTTC. Translation: CASSTGVANNEQFF.

This clonotype was observed a handful of times. In DNA form, the CDR3 reads TGTGCCAGCAGCTTAGTTGTAGCTGCCGATACGCAGTATTTT. Translation: CASSLVVAADTQYF. This chain links TRBV7-2 with TRBJ2-3; D remains ambiguous. CDR1 and CDR2 from the germline V gene are SGHTA and FQGNSA. The CDR3 totals 14 residues. Trimming took off 1 base at V and 6 bases at J, with 11 bases between the two ends. The variable domain in full, with the rest retrieved from reference TRBV7-2 and TRBJ2-3, is GAGVSQSPSNKVTEKGKDVELRCDPISGHTALYWYRQSLGQGLEFLIYFQGNSAPDKSGLPSDRFSAERTGGSVSTLTIQRTQQEDSAVYLCASSLVVAADTQYFGPGTRLTVL.

This rearrangement joins TRBV12-3 or TRBV12-4 to TRBJ2-7; 10 nucleotides line up with TRBD1. After removal of 4 bases from V and 0 bases from J, the junction contained 6 bases not matched to a gene. There are 16 residues in the CDR3. The CDR3 loop reads CASSSTGQGSSYEQYF. The CDR3 DNA reads TGTGCCAGCAGTTCGACGGGACAGGGGAGCTCCTACGAGCAGTACTTC.

J is TRBJ2-2 and V is TRBV3-1; 10 positions agree with TRBD1. CDR3 length: 15 amino acids. Germline CDR1 reads LGHDT; CDR2 reads YNNKEL (reference sequence). V shed 6 bases and J 6 bases; nucleotides not matched to a gene: 7. In DNA form, the CDR3 reads TGTGCCAGCAGGACAGGGGGCGCTGGGGCCGGGGAGCTGTTTTTT. Protein product: CASRTGGAGAGELFF.

This clonotype occurred many times. This rearrangement joins TRBV10-3 to TRBJ1-3; 8 positions match TRBD1. Trimming took 7 bases from V and 0 from J; bases not matched to a gene: 5. This CDR3 is 15 amino acids long. Germline lookup yields CDR1 ENHRY and CDR2 SYGVKD. The CDR3 DNA reads as TGTGCCATCATGGCAGGGGGCCTCTCTGGAAACACCATATATTTT. Protein product: CAIMAGGLSGNTIYF.

This clonotype appeared a single time. The chain joins TRBV12-3 or TRBV12-4 to TRBJ2-1; 10 nucleotides align to TRBD2. The CDR3 is 16 residues long. V was clipped by 5 bases and J by 4 bases; unmatched bases: 8. DNA for the CDR3: TGTGCCAGCAGTCCCATGACTAGCGGGTTTTACAATGAGCAGTTCTTC. It specifies CASSPMTSGFYNEQFF.

The chain employs TRBV6-2 or TRBV6-3 and TRBJ2-7, with TRBD1 matching over 10 bases. J lost 3 bases, V lost 10 bases, and 12 bases had no gene match. The CDR3 totals 15 residues. CDR1 and CDR2 from the germline V gene are MNHEY and SVGEGT. CDR3 region: CAMRFGQGEYYEQYF. The CDR3, as DNA: TGTGCCATGCGATTCGGACAGGGGGAATACTACGAGCAGTACTTC.

J is TRBJ2-7 and V is TRBV15; D gene uncertain. V lost 4 bases and J 0 bases, leaving 10 bases between the germline ends. The CDR3 covers 14 residues. Germline lookup yields CDR1 LNHNV and CDR2 YYDKDF (reference sequence). As DNA, the CDR3 is TGTGCCACCAGCAAGGCTCTATACTCCTACGAGCAGTACTTC. Its translation: CATSKALYSYEQYF.

A few counts support this clonotype. The chain has TRBV11-2 and TRBJ2-1; D tentatively reads TRBD1 or TRBD2 (6 bases each). V was cut by 1 base and J by 5 bases, with 15 bases left in between. The CDR3 length is 16 residues. Germline CDR1 SGHAT, CDR2 FQNNGV. CDR3 protein: CASSLGLYGGHNEQFF. CDR3 bases: TGTGCCAGCAGCTTAGGATTATATGGGGGGCACAATGAGCAGTTCTTC.

This clonotype was seen more than once but under ten times. In DNA, the CDR3 is TGTGCCAGCAGTTTTGGGGCAGATCACGGGGAGCTGTTTTTT. Protein product: CASSFGADHGELFF. The V call is TRBV12-3 or TRBV12-4, the J call TRBJ2-2, with D perhaps TRBD1 (5 bases). V gave up 3 bases and J gave up 7 bases, with 12 bases separating them. The CDR3 is 14 amino acids.

This clonotype was counted a few times. The chain couples TRBV5-5 to TRBJ2-6; TRBD1 aligns across 7 bases. The CDR3 contains 15 residues. V was clipped by 2 bases and J by 3 bases; unmatched bases: 2. Germline CDR1 SGHKS, CDR2 YYEKEE (reference sequence). CDR3 protein: CASSLQGLGANVLTF. The DNA of the CDR3 is TGTGCCAGCAGCTTACAGGGGCTTGGGGCCAACGTCCTGACTTTC.

This clonotype was seen a single time. This chain links TRBV7-9 with TRBJ2-1; 9 bases map to TRBD1. CDR1 and CDR2 from the germline V gene are SEHNR and FQNEAQ (reference sequence). V gave up 4 bases and J gave up 8 bases; unmatched junction bases: 9. This CDR3 comprises 15 residues. This CDR3 is CASSSGTGRLDEQFF. DNA for the CDR3: TGTGCCAGCAGCTCCGGGACAGGGAGGTTGGATGAGCAGTTCTTC.

This clonotype was found many times. This chain connects TRBV12-3 or TRBV12-4 to TRBJ2-5; D is uncertain. The germline V and J ends were trimmed by 3 bases and 7 bases, with 6 bases remaining between them. The CDR3 covers 11 residues. The DNA for the CDR3 is TGTGCCAGCAGTTTTTCAGTGACCCAGTACTTC. Protein sequence: CASSFSVTQYF.

The chain combines TRBV12-3 or TRBV12-4 with TRBJ2-7; D is unresolved. The CDR3 is 13 amino acids. Trimming pared 6 bases from V and 5 bases from J, leaving 14 bases between. Here the CDR3 DNA reads TGTGCCAGCAGCCTCCAACTGAGAGACGAGCAGTACTTC. It specifies CASSLQLRDEQYF.

This clonotype was seen only a few times. The rearrangement uses TRBV4-2 and TRBJ2-5; TRBD2 aligns across 8 bases. V trimming: 4 bases; J trimming: 3 bases; junction bases outside the gene matches: 7. Germline V gene sequence: CDR1 LGHNA, CDR2 YNFKEQ. The CDR3 extends over 15 amino acids. The CDR3 nucleotides read TGTGCCAGCAGCCGAGGGGCGGGAGGAGAAGAGACCCAGTACTTC. It codes for CASSRGAGGEETQYF.